These 3 T cell receptor beta chains originate from one sample sequenced in a study of cytomegalovirus exposure and HLA in healthy donors. The study ran its PCR with 60 Vbeta and 13 Jbeta primers. Sequenced by immunoSEQ multiplex PCR; TCRdb stores in-frame clones only, minus some. The repertoire holds about 140,000 clones, roughly 62% seen once, with around 4% in the top ten. Sequenced material: PBMCs. The receptors derive from a man in his 60s in good health and CMV-seronegative.

This clone was detected a few times. V is TRBV15 and J is TRBJ2-5; no firm D call. The end of the DNA fits TRBJ2-7 better, so the J call may be wrong. Germline V gene data show CDR1 as LNHNV and CDR2 as YYDKDF (reference sequence). CDR3 length equals 14 residues. The CDR3 region is CATSRDFIDYEQYF. As DNA, the CDR3 is TGTGCCACCAGCAGAGATTTCATTGACTACGAGCAGTACTTC.

This clone was picked up a small number of times. The chain joins TRBV19 to TRBJ1-1; the match to TRBD1 covers 10 bases. Germline CDR1 and CDR2: LNHDA and SQIVND (reference sequence). With V trimmed by 11 bases and J by 4 bases, 13 bases remained unmatched. CDR3 length: 15 residues. CDR3 region: CAVGDWDRGVTEAFF. Written as DNA, the CDR3 is TGTGCCGTGGGAGACTGGGACAGGGGAGTCACTGAAGCTTTCTTT. Looking up the rest from reference TRBV19 and TRBJ1-1 gives the full variable domain: DGGITQSPKYLFRKEGQNVTLSCEQNLNHDAMYWYRQDPGQGLRLIYYSQIVNDFQKGDIAEGYSVSREKKESFPLTVTSAQKNPTAFYLCAVGDWDRGVTEAFFGQGTRLTVV.

The chain combines TRBV6-5 with TRBJ1-4; D call uncertain. The V end lost 0 bases, the J end lost 0 bases, and 8 bases lay between the germline ends. The CDR3 extends over 16 amino acids. In germline, CDR1 is MNHEY, CDR2 SVGAGI. The CDR3 bases are TGTGCCAGCAGTTACTCGGGGAGCGCAACTAATGAAAAACTGTTTTTT. Protein sequence: CASSYSGSATNEKLFF.